The clone carrying this T cell receptor beta chain was seen once. The antigen is unknown. One junction end disagrees with the germline gene, perhaps due to a read error. Germline V gives CDR1 SGHAT, CDR2 FQNNGV. This CDR3 region has 11 residues. Joint extraction of RNA and DNA used about 17-31 mg of bulk tissue that was unsorted. Researchers generated TCR beta cDNA from about 450 ng of total RNA, relying on a constant-region primer. Sequencing libraries for TCR beta derived from three nested multiplex PCR rounds that used slightly modified ARM-PCR. Forward primers for TRBV1-TRBV30 and a C-beta reverse primer served the first two PCR rounds, at about 11 cycles each. MiXCR was run by TCRdb on the multiplex PCR reads, yielding one entry per CDR3 protein. This table holds tens of thousands of distinct CDR3 sequences, 71% found once. The sample belongs to a study of tumor-infiltrating lymphocytes in primary liver carcinoma. Study overall: Samples yielded about 3.65 to 7.5 million productive TCRbeta reads, similar across tissue types.

Overall study results and limits: The study found a significantly higher top-250-clone fraction in tumors than in blood (p = 0.039).

This receptor was identified in a woman aged 30 to 39 with primary liver carcinoma and hepatitis B virus infection. The chain uses TRBV11-2 and TRBJ1-1; D is ambiguous. The sample comprised liver tumor tissue from sampling region 3. Subset in this sample: tumor region T3, left-lateral pole. As DNA, the CDR3 is TGTGCCAGCGGTCCAGGAACTGGAGCTTTCTTT. Residues: CASGPGTGAFF.